This T cell receptor beta chain was recovered during a study of T cell repertoires in cytomegalovirus infection. About the research overall: As its CMV epitopes, the study selected recently identified HLA-C-restricted and well-studied HLA-B-restricted targets. Study outcomes and limitations: The response measured ex vivo was dominated by TCR beta clonotypes (HLA-C-restricted and CMV-specific). CMV carriers having the relevant HLA were flagged by cumulative public TCR beta family frequency.

Germline V lookup: CDR1 SGHDN, CDR2 FVKESK. Trimming stripped 4 bases from V and 2 bases from J, with 13 bases between. This CDR3 is 15 amino acids long. Via MiXCR, TCRdb re-called the reads, giving one row per CDR3 protein. The table lists roughly 70,000 distinct CDR3 sequences, about 20% of them singletons. Concerning this clonotype: Its antigen is unknown.

The source was CD8+ T cells from cultured PBMCs, collected from culture after CMV antigen stimulation. The TCR sequence derives from a human donor in good health (CMV status not recorded). Some clones in this sample may be carry-over from other donors' samples. The V call is TRBV14, the J call TRBJ2-3, with D tentatively TRBD2 (6 bases). The CDR3 DNA sequence: TGTGCCAGCAGCCCCCGGGACTCCTACACAGATACGCAGTATTTT. Protein product: CASSPRDSYTDTQYF.